This TCR beta chain was recorded in a study of breast tumors, draining lymph nodes, adjacent tissues. Study observations and caveats: Tumor repertoires ranked between lymph nodes and nontumor tissue in diversity, with V and J gene preferences.

Germline assignment: CDR1 DFQATT and CDR2 SNEGSKA (reference sequence). This CDR3 spans 13 amino acids. V lost 4 bases to trimming and J lost 0 bases, with 8 bases between them. In regard to this clonotype: The antigen remains undetermined.

TCRdb reprocessed the multiplex PCR reads with MiXCR, giving one entry per CDR3 protein. The sample includes around 12,000 distinct CDR3 sequences, about 62% of them seen just once. Sequenced input: tumor-adjacent breast tissue. The V call is TRBV20-1, the J call TRBJ2-3, with D possibly matching TRBD2 (6 bases). This receptor was identified in a female donor with breast cancer. Some clones in this sample may be carry-over from other donors' samples. The CDR3 DNA reads as TGCAGTGCTACTAGCGCTAGCACAGATACGCAGTATTTT. The encoded protein is CSATSASTDTQYF.